The 3 T cell receptor beta chains in this list originate from one sample, sequenced in a study of PD-1 blockade in mismatch repair-deficient tumors. Repertoires were generated with immunoSEQ multiplex PCR, while TCRdb's copy carries only in-frame clones and drops some. The sample has 90,000 to 130,000 clones, 60% to 85% seen once. The sample in question was peripheral blood, obtained more than 58 weeks after starting pembrolizumab. The receptors stem from an adult with mismatch repair-deficient cancer.

CDR3: CASSISINYEQYF. Written as DNA, the CDR3 is TGTGCCAGTAGTATAAGCATAAATTACGAGCAGTACTTC. The chain employs TRBV19 and TRBJ2-7; D remains ambiguous. V was cut by 2 bases and J by 4 bases, with 9 bases left in between. This CDR3 comprises 13 residues. The V gene's germline CDR1 is LNHDA and CDR2 SQIVND (reference sequence).

CDR3 loop: CAISEGEFSGNTIYF. CDR3 nucleotide sequence: TGTGCCATCAGTGAAGGGGAATTCTCTGGAAACACCATATATTTT. The chain employs TRBV10-3 and TRBJ1-3, with a weak D call TRBD1 (5 bases). The CDR3 has 15 residues. V shed 3 bases and J shed 0 bases, with 9 bases lying between them. Germline values: CDR1 ENHRY, CDR2 SYGVKD.

This chain links TRBV19 with TRBJ1-1; D not resolved. Germline lookup yields CDR1 LNHDA and CDR2 SQIVND (reference sequence). V gave up 1 base and J gave up 4 bases, with 13 bases separating them. The CDR3 sequence is 15 residues long. The DNA of the CDR3 is TGTGCCAGTAGTATAGCGGCAGGAACGGCCACTGAAGCTTTCTTT. The encoded protein is CASSIAAGTATEAFF.